This is a list of T cell receptor beta chains from one sample in a study of T-cell reconstitution after alpha-beta-depleted transplantation in children. MiXCR, run by TCRdb on the PCR reads, gives a single entry per CDR3 protein. The sample includes 450,000 to 600,000 distinct CDR3 sequences, over 9.5% seen only once; the top ten take just over 2%. The sequencing used PBMCs, collected before TCRalphabeta/CD19-depleted stem cell transplant. All receptors come from a child between 2 and 9 years old with inherited bone marrow failure, due to receive a stem cell transplant. CDR3s include the opening cysteine and the closing phenylalanine or tryptophan. Each record gives: clone size, D gene, J gene, V gene, CDR3 DNA, CDR3 protein. A D gene is named only where the DNA matches it firmly. A row's size may be missing; if present it is once, few, many or a size class.

abundance: few
d_gene: -
j_gene: TRBJ1-4
v_gene: TRBV5-1
CDR3nt: TGCGCCAGCAGCTTGGCCCCCGGGAATGAAGACGAAAAACTGTTTTTT
CDR3aa: CASSLAPGNEDEKLFF

abundance: -
d_gene: -
j_gene: TRBJ2-7
v_gene: TRBV19
CDR3nt: TGTGCCAGTAGTACAACTCCCTACGAGCAGTACTTC
CDR3aa: CASSTTPYEQYF

abundance: -
d_gene: -
j_gene: TRBJ1-1
v_gene: TRBV4-1
CDR3nt: TGCGCCAGCAGCCAGGGCAATCGCAGGGTCGCTGAAGCTTTCTTT
CDR3aa: CASSQGNRRVAEAFF

abundance: -
d_gene: -
j_gene: TRBJ1-2
v_gene: TRBV7-3
CDR3nt: TGTGCCAGCAGCTTAATGGGTGTGGACTATGGCTACACCTTC
CDR3aa: CASSLMGVDYGYTF

abundance: -
d_gene: -
j_gene: TRBJ2-1
v_gene: TRBV7-9
CDR3nt: TGTGCCAGCAGCTCGATAGGCAATGAGCAGTTCTTC
CDR3aa: CASSSIGNEQFF

abundance: many
d_gene: TRBD1
j_gene: TRBJ1-1
v_gene: TRBV29-1
CDR3nt: TGCAGCGTTGAAGATCTTCACAGGGGAGGTCATGCTTTCTTT
CDR3aa: CSVEDLHRGGHAFF

abundance: few
d_gene: -
j_gene: TRBJ2-5
v_gene: TRBV19
CDR3nt: TGTGCCAGTTCCACTCGGGGGATTGGACACCAAGAGACCCAGTACTTC
CDR3aa: CASSTRGIGHQETQYF

abundance: many
d_gene: -
j_gene: TRBJ1-5
v_gene: TRBV7-8
CDR3nt: TGTGCCAGCAGCCCAGCGGGACCCGGCAAACAGCCCCAGCATTTT
CDR3aa: CASSPAGPGKQPQHF

abundance: many
d_gene: -
j_gene: TRBJ1-2
v_gene: TRBV19
CDR3nt: TGTGCCAGTAGTCCGACAAAAAACTATGGCTACACCTTC
CDR3aa: CASSPTKNYGYTF

abundance: many
d_gene: -
j_gene: TRBJ2-2
v_gene: TRBV29-1
CDR3nt: TGCAGCGTCCTCCGGGATATGAACACCGGGGAGCTGTTTTTT
CDR3aa: CSVLRDMNTGELFF

abundance: many
d_gene: -
j_gene: TRBJ2-1
v_gene: TRBV5-1
CDR3nt: TGCGCCAGCAGCTTGGCGGGGATTCACAATGAGCAGTTCTTC
CDR3aa: CASSLAGIHNEQFF

abundance: many
d_gene: TRBD2
j_gene: TRBJ2-2
v_gene: TRBV20-1
CDR3nt: TGCAGTGCTAGAGCTCCTAGCGGGAGGGTATCGGGGGAGCTGTTTTTT
CDR3aa: CSARAPSGRVSGELFF

abundance: many
d_gene: -
j_gene: TRBJ2-1
v_gene: TRBV24-1
CDR3nt: TGTGCCACCAGTGATTTGCAGGGCCACAATGAGCAGTTCTTC
CDR3aa: CATSDLQGHNEQFF

abundance: -
d_gene: TRBD2
j_gene: TRBJ2-5
v_gene: TRBV11-2
CDR3nt: TGTGCCAGCAGCTTCCTCCTAGCGGGAGACTCGGAGACCCAGTACTTC
CDR3aa: CASSFLLAGDSETQYF